Shown below are 10 T cell receptor beta chains from a single sample sequenced in a study of human T cells and chemical hapten exposure. As for time point: pre-sensitization, week 0. Treatment: therapeutic diphenylcyclopropenone sensitization with weekly scalp DPC. TCRdb analysed the RACE reads with MiXCR anew, one entry per CDR3 protein. This sample carries over 300,000 distinct CDR3 sequences, roughly 5.3% of them seen once, and the ten largest clones take approximately 2.8%. The sequences come from whole blood, collected in connection with sensitization to the hapten diphenylcyclopropenone (DPC). These receptors originate from a woman aged 50 to 65 with alopecia areata. Some clones in this sample may be carry-over from other donors' samples.

As DNA, the CDR3 is TGTGCCAGCAGCGCGGGACTAGCGGGAGTCCCAGATACGCAGTATTTT. It encodes CASSAGLAGVPDTQYF. J is TRBJ2-3 and V is TRBV7-9; 14 positions agree with TRBD2. Trimming cost V 5 bases and J 4 bases; bases outside gene matches: 5. CDR3 length: 16 amino acids. CDR1 and CDR2 (germline): SEHNR, FQNEAQ (reference sequence).

This clonotype was observed a handful of times. The J gene is TRBJ2-3, the V gene TRBV3-1; 16 positions agree with TRBD2. The CDR3 has 17 amino acids. The germline V gene encodes CDR1 LGHDT and CDR2 YNNKEL (reference sequence). With 3 bases clipped from V and 5 bases from J, the junction kept 5 bases outside the gene matches. CDR3 residues: CASSQGTSGGVKDTQYF. CDR3 sequence (DNA): TGTGCCAGCAGCCAGGGGACTAGCGGGGGGGTGAAAGATACGCAGTATTTT.

This clonotype occurred many times. The rearrangement links TRBV28 to TRBJ2-3, with D unclear. The CDR3 covers 15 residues. CDR1 and CDR2 (germline): MDHEN, SYDVKM. Trimming took 2 bases from V and 2 from J, leaving 11 bases between them. Here the CDR3 DNA reads TGTGCCAGCAGTTTAGTCGTGACGGCCACAGATACGCAGTATTTT. Translated: CASSLVVTATDTQYF.

This clonotype has a count of ten or more. CDR3 in DNA: TGTGCCAGCAGTTTCATCCCCTACGAGCAGTACTTC. This sequence encodes CASSFIPYEQYF. The chain has TRBV12-3 or TRBV12-4 and TRBJ2-7; D is unresolved. There are 12 residues in the CDR3. V was trimmed by 3 bases and J by 2 bases, leaving 5 bases between them.

This clonotype showed up many times. This chain joins TRBV6-2 or TRBV6-3 and TRBJ2-3, with TRBD2 as a possible D gene (5 bases). CDR1 is MNHEY, CDR2 SVGEGT, per germline. V was shortened by 3 bases and J by 2 bases, with 21 bases between the two germline ends. The CDR3 has 18 residues. CDR3 in DNA: TGTGCCAGCAGTTATTCAGCCGGAAAAGGACTGAACACAGATACGCAGTATTTT. Translated, it gives CASSYSAGKGLNTDTQYF.

The table lists this clonotype with a few counts. DNA for the CDR3: TGTGCCAGCAGCCTCGGACAGGGGGTTTGGGAGACCCAGTACTTC. This codes for CASSLGQGVWETQYF. The chain carries TRBV12-3 or TRBV12-4 and TRBJ2-5; 10 positions agree with TRBD1. This CDR3 spans 15 amino acids. The junction had 9 bases not matched to a gene; V was cut back by 6 bases and J by 5 bases.

The V call is TRBV27, the J call TRBJ1-6, with TRBD1 as a possible D gene (5 bases). The CDR3 extends over 15 amino acids. Germline V lookup: CDR1 MNHEY, CDR2 SMNVEV (reference sequence). Trimming left V 3 bases short and J 2 bases short, with 8 bases between. The CDR3 protein is CASSLRGPYNSPLHF. As DNA, the CDR3 is TGTGCCAGCAGTTTGCGGGGCCCCTATAATTCACCCCTCCACTTT.

The chain uses TRBV20-1 and TRBJ2-7, with D maybe TRBD2 (6 bases). The CDR3 contains 14 residues. The germline CDR1 and CDR2 sequences are DFQATT and SNEGSKA (reference sequence). V was shortened by 2 bases and J by 4 bases, with 15 bases between the two germline ends. The CDR3 region is CSARPTGLHYEQYF. CDR3 in DNA: TGCAGTGCTAGACCAACGGGACTCCATTACGAGCAGTACTTC.

This clonotype was seen repeatedly, ten times or more. This CDR3 reads CSARVSGGGWDTQYF. In DNA, the CDR3 is TGCAGTGCTAGAGTTAGCGGGGGAGGTTGGGATACGCAGTATTTT. The chain recombines TRBV20-1 with TRBJ2-3, with TRBD2 matching over 9 bases. The germline V gene encodes CDR1 DFQATT and CDR2 SNEGSKA (reference sequence). This CDR3 contains 15 residues. V lost 1 base to trimming and J lost 6 bases; unmatched junction nucleotides: 8.

This clonotype was picked up a small number of times. The rearrangement links TRBV24-1 to TRBJ1-3; 7 bases map to TRBD1. Per the germline V gene, CDR1 is KGHDR and CDR2 is SFDVKD. The CDR3 runs to 16 residues. The J segment lost 0 bases and the V segment lost 4 bases, leaving 5 bases of the junction unmatched. The CDR3 is CATSDARGNSGNTIYF. The CDR3 DNA reads TGTGCCACCAGTGACGCCAGGGGGAACTCTGGAAACACCATATATTTT.